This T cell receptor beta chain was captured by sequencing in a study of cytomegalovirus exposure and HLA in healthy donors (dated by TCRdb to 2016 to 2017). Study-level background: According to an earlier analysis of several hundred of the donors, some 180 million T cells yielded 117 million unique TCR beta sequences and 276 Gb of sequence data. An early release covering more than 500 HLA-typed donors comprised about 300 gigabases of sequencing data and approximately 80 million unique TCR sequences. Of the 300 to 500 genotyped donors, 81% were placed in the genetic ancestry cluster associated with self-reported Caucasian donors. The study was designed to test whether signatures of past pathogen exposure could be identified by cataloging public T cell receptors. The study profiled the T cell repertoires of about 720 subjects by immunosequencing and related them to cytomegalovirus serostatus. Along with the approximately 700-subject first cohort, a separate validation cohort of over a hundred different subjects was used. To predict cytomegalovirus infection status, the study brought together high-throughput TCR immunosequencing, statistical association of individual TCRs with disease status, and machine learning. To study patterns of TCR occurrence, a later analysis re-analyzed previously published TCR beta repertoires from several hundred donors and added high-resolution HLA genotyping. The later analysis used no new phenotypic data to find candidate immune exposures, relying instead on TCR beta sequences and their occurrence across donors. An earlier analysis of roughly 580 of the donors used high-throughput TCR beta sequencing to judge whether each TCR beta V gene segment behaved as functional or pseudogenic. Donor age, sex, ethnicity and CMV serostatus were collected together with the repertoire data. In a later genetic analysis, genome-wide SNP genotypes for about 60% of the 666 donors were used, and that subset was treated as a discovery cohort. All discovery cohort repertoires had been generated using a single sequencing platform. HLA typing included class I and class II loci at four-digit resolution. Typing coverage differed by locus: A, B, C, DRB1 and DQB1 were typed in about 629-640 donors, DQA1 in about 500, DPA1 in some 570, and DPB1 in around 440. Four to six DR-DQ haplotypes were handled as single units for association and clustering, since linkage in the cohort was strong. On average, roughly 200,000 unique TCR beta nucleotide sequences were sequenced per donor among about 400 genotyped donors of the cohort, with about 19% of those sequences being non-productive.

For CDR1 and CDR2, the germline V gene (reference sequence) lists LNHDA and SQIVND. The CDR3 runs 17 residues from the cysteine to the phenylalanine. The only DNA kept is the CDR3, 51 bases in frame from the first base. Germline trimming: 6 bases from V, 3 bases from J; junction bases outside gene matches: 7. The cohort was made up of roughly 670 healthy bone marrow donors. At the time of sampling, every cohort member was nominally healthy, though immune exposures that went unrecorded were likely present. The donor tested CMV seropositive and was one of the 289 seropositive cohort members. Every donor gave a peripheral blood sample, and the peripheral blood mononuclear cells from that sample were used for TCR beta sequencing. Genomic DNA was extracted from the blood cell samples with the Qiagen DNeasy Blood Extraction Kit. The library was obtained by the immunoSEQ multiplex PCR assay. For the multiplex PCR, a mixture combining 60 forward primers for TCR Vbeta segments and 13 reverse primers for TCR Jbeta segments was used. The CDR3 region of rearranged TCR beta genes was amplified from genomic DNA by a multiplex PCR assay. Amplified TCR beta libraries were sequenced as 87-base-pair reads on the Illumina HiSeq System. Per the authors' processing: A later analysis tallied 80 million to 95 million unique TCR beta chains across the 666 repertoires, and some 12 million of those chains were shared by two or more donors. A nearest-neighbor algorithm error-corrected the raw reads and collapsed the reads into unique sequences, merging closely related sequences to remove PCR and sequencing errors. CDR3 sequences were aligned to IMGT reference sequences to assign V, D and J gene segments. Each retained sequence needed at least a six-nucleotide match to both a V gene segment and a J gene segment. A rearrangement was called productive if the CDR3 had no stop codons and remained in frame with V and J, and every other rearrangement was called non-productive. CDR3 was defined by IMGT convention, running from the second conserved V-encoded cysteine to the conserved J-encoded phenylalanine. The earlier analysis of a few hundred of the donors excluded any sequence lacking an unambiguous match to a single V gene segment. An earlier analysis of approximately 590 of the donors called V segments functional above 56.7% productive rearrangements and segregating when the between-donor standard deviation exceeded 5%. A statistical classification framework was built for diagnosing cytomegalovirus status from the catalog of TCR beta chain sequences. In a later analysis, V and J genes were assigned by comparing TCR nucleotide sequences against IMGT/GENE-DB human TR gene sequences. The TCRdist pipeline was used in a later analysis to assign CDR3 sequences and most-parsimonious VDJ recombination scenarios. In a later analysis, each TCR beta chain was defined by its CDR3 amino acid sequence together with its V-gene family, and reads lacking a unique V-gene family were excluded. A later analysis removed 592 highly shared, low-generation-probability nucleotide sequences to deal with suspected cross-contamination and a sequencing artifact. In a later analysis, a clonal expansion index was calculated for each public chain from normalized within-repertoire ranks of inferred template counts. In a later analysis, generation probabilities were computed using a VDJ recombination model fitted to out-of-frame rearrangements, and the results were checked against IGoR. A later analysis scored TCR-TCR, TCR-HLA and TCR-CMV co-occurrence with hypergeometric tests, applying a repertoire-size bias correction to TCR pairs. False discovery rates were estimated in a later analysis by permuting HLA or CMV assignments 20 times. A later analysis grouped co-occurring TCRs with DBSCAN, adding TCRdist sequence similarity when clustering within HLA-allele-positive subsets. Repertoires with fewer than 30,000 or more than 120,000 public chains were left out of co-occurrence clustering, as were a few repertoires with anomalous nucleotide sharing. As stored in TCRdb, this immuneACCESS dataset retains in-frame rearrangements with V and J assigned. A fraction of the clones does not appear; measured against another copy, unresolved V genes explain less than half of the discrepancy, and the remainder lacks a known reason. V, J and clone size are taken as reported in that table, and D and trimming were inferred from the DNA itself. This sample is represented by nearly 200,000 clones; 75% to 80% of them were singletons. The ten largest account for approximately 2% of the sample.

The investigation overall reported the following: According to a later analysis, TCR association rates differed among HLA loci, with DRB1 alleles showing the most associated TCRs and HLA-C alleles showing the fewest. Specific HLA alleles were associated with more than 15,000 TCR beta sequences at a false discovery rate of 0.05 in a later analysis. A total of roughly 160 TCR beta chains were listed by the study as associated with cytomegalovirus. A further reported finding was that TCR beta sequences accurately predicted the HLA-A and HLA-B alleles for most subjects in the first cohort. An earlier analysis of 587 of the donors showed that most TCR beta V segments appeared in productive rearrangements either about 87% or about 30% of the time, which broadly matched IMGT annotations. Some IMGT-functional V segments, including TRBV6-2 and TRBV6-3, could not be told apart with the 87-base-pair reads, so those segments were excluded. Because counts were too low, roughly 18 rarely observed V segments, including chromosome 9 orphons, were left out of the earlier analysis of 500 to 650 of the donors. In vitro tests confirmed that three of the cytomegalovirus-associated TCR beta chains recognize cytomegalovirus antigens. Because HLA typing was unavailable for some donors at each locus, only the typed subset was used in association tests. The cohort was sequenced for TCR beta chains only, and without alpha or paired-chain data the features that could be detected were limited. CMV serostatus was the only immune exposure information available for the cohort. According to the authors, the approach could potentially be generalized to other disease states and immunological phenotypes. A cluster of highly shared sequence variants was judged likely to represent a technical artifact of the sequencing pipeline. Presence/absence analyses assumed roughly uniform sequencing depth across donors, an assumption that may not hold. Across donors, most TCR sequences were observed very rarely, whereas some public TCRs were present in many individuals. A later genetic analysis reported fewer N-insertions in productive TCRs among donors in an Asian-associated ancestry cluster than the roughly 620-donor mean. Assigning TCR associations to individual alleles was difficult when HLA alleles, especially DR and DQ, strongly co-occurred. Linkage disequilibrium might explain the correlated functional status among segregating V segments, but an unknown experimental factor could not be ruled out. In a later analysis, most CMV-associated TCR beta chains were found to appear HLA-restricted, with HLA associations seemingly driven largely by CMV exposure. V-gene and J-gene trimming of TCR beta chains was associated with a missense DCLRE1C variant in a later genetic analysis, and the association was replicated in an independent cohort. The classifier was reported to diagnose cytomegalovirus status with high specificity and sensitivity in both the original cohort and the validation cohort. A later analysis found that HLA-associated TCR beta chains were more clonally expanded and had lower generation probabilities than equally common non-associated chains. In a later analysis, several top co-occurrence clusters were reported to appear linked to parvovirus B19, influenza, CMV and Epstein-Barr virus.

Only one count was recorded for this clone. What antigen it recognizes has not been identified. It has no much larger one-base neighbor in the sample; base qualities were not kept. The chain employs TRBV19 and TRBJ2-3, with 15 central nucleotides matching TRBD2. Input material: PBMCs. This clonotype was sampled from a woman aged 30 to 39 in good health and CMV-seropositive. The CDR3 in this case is CASSPGLAGGGTDTQYF. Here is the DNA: TGTGCCAGTAGCCCGGGACTAGCGGGAGGCGGGACAGATACGCAGTATTTT. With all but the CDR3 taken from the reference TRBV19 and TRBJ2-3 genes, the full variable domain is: DGGITQSPKYLFRKEGQNVTLSCEQNLNHDAMYWYRQDPGQGLRLIYYSQIVNDFQKGDIAEGYSVSREKKESFPLTVTSAQKNPTAFYLCASSPGLAGGGTDTQYFGPGTRLTVL.